This T cell receptor (beta chain) was captured by sequencing in a study of post-analysis software for immune sequencing data. Regarding the study as a whole: Pronounced co-clustering by F measure was evident among identically batched samples. Multiple sclerosis was associated with a significant reduction in normalized Chao1 diversity relative to controls.

Notes on this clonotype: The antigen is unknown.

Every TCR beta cDNA library bore unique molecular identifiers. Each sample of roughly 0.95 to 10 million input T cells yielded roughly 0.5 million cDNA molecules, so each molecule approximated one T cell. One entry per CDR3 protein results from TCRdb running MiXCR on the PCR reads. The sample records under 900,000 distinct CDR3 sequences, roughly 58% being singletons. The sequence was collected from a girl aged 10-17 years with multiple sclerosis. The sequenced sample consisted of blood.

The CDR3 sequence: CASRHGQGGSYGYTF. CDR3 sequence (DNA): TGCGCCAGCAGGCACGGACAGGGAGGGAGCTATGGCTACACCTTC. V is TRBV5-1 and J is TRBJ1-2; TRBD1 agrees at 8 bases. This CDR3 spans 15 amino acids. V dropped 5 bases and J dropped 4; count of bases not matched to a gene: 10. Germline V gene data show CDR1 as SGHRS and CDR2 as YFSETQ.